This T cell receptor beta chain is drawn from a study of CD8+CD57+ T cells in acquired aplastic anemia. Study overall: Recorded DNA amounts for sorted CD4+ and CD8+ cells had an average of around 3.4 ug.

Genomic DNA constituted the template upon which TCR beta VDJ and CDR3 profiling was performed. One entry per CDR3 protein, called by TCRdb with MiXCR from the reads. The repertoire has roughly 180,000 distinct CDR3 sequences, around three fifths of them found once; the top ten carry roughly 46%. The CDR3 length is 14 residues. Germline V gene data show CDR1 as SGHVS and CDR2 as FQNEAQ. V gave up 1 base and J gave up 1 base, with 7 bases separating them. Points from the study as a whole: Simpson's diversity of CD8+ cells was not significantly different in patients compared with controls. Nearly 30 CD8+ CDR3 sequences were shared between patients and controls.

Comments on this clonotype: Its antigen is currently unknown.

The chain is built from TRBV7-8 and TRBJ2-5; D unresolved. The receptor comes from a human donor with severe aplastic anemia or a healthy control (not recorded which). The sequenced material came from sorted CD4+, CD8+, or CD8+CD57+ T cells (not recorded which) from PBMCs. CDR3 in DNA: TGTGCCAGCAGCTTAGGAGGATTCCAAGAGACCCAGTACTTC. Its translation: CASSLGGFQETQYF.